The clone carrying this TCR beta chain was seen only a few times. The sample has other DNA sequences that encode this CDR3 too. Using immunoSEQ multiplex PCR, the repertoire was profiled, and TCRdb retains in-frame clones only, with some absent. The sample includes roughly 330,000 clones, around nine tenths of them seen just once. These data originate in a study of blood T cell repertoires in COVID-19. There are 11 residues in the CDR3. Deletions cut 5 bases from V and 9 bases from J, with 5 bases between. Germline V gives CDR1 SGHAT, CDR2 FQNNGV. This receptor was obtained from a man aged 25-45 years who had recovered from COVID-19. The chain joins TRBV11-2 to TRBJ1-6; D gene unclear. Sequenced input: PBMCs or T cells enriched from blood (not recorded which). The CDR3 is CASSPGSPLHF. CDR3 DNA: TGTGCCAGCAGCCCCGGTTCACCCCTCCACTTT. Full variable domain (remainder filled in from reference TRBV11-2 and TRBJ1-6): EAGVAQSPRYKIIEKRQSVAFWCNPISGHATLYWYQQILGQGPKLLIQFQNNGVVDDSQLPKDRFSAERLKGVDSTLKIQPAKLEDSAVYLCASSPGSPLHFGNGTRLTVT.